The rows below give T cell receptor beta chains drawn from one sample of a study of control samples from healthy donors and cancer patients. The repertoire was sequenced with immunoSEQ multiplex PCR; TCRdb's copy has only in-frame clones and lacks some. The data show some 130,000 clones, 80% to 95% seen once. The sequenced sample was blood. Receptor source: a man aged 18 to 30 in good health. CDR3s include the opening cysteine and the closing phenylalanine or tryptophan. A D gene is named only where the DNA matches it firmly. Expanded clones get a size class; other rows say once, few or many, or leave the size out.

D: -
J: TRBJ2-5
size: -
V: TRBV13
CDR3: CASSLVAEKETQYF
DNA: TGTGCCAGCAGCTTGGTAGCGGAGAAAGAGACCCAGTACTTC

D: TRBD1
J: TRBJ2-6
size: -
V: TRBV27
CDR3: CASSRQGSGANVLTF
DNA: TGTGCCAGCAGCAGACAGGGATCAGGGGCCAACGTCCTGACTTTC

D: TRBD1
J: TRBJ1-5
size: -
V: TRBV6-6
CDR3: CASSDRVGNQPQHF
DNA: TGTGCCAGCAGCGACAGGGTGGGCAATCAGCCCCAGCATTTT

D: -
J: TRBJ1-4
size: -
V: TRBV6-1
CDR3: CASSEFKQFATNEKLFF
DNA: TGTGCCAGCAGTGAATTTAAGCAGTTTGCAACTAATGAAAAACTGTTTTTT

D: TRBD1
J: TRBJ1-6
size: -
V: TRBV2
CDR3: CASSEHRGLYNSPLHF
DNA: TGTGCCAGCAGTGAACACAGGGGTCTCTATAATTCACCCCTCCACTTT

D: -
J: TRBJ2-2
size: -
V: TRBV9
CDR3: CASSIVTGELFF
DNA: TGTGCCAGCAGCATCGTCACCGGGGAGCTGTTTTTT

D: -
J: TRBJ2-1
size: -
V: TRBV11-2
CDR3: CASSSVVGYEQFF
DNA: TGTGCCAGCAGCTCCGTGGTTGGGTATGAGCAGTTCTTC

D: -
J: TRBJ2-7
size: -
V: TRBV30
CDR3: CAWSSAYEQYF
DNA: TGTGCCTGGAGTTCGGCCTACGAGCAGTACTTC

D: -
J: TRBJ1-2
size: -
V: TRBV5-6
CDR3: CASSPRTGGYGYTF
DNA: TGTGCCAGCAGTCCCCGTACAGGCGGCTATGGCTACACCTTC

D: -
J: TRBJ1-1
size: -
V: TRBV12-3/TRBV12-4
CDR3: CASTGTANTEAFF
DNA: TGTGCCAGCACAGGGACGGCCAACACTGAAGCTTTCTTT

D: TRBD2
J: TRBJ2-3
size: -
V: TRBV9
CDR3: CASSVKVVVAGTDTQYF
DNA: TGTGCCAGCAGCGTAAAAGTGGTGGTAGCGGGGACAGATACGCAGTATTTT

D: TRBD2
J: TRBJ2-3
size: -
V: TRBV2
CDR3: CASSSGTSPSTDTQYF
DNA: TGTGCCAGCAGTTCCGGGACTAGCCCCTCCACAGATACGCAGTATTTT

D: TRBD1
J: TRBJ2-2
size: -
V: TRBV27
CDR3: CASSRDRQTGELFF
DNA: TGTGCCAGCAGCCGGGACAGACAAACCGGGGAGCTGTTTTTT

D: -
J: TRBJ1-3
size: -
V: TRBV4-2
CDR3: CASSQVYGGNTIYF
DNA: TGTGCCAGCAGCCAAGTATACGGGGGAAACACCATATATTTT

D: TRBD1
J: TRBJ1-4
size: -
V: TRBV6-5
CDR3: CASSRDRYNEKLFF
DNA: TGTGCCAGCAGTCGGGACAGGTATAATGAAAAACTGTTTTTT

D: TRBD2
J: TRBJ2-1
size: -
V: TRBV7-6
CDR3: CASRNPYTGGPHNEQFF
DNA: TGTGCCAGCAGGAACCCCTATACGGGGGGGCCCCACAATGAGCAGTTCTTC

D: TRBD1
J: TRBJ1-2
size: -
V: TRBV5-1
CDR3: CASSLGSLRQGGGYTF
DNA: TGCGCCAGCAGCTTGGGCTCCCTTCGACAGGGAGGAGGCTACACCTTC

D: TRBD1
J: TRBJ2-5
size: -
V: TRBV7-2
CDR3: CASSWGTGGETQYF
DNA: TGTGCCAGCAGCTGGGGGACAGGGGGAGAGACCCAGTACTTC

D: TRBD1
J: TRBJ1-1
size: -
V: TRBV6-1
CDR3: CASCEGAFAEAFF
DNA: TGTGCCAGCTGTGAGGGGGCTTTCGCTGAAGCTTTCTTT

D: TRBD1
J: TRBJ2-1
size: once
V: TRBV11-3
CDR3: CASSLAGGYNEQFF
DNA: TGTGCCAGCAGCTTAGCAGGGGGCTACAATGAGCAGTTCTTC

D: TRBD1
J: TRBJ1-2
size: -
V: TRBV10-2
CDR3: CASSDSGTVVYGYTF
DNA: TGCGCCAGCAGTGATTCGGGGACAGTGGTCTATGGCTACACCTTC

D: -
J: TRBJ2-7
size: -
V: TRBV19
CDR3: CASSKTASLGTYEQYF
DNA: TGTGCCAGTAGTAAAACAGCGTCTCTTGGGACCTACGAGCAGTACTTC

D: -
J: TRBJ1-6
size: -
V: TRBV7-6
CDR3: CASSLRTGSSYNSPLHF
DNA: TGTGCCAGCAGCCTAAGGACGGGAAGCTCCTATAATTCACCCCTCCACTTT

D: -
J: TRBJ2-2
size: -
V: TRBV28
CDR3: CASSLGGSSNTGELFF
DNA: TGTGCCAGCAGTTTAGGAGGCAGTTCGAACACCGGGGAGCTGTTTTTT

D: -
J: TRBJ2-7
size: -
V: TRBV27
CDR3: CASTSLGEQYF
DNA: TGTGCCAGCACCTCCCTGGGCGAGCAGTACTTC

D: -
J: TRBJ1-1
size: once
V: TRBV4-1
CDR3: CASSQERGLTEAFF
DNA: TGCGCCAGCAGCCAAGAAAGGGGCCTAACTGAAGCTTTCTTT

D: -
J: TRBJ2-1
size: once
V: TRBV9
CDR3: CASSVEAGLDNEQFF
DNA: TGTGCCAGCAGCGTAGAGGCAGGGCTTGATAATGAGCAGTTCTTC

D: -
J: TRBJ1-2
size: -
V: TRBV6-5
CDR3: CASSYGGHYGYTF
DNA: TGTGCCAGCAGTTACGGGGGGCACTATGGCTACACCTTC

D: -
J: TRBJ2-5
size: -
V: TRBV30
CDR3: CAWSPQGPGTQYF
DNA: TGTGCCTGGAGTCCTCAGGGACCAGGGACCCAGTACTTC

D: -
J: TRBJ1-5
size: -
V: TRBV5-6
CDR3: CASSYGGQNSNQPQHF
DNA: TGTGCCAGCAGCTATGGTGGGCAGAATAGCAATCAGCCCCAGCATTTT

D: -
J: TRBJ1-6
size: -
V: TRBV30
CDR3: CAWSVGGRANFF
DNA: TGTGCCTGGAGTGTAGGCGGCAGGGCCAATTTCTTT

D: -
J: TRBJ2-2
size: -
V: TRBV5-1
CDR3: CASSFTGELFF
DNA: TGCGCCAGCAGCTTCACCGGGGAGCTGTTTTTT

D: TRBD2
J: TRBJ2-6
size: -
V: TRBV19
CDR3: CASQSRGGTGANVLTF
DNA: TGTGCCAGTCAATCCCGGGGGGGGACCGGGGCCAACGTCCTGACTTTC

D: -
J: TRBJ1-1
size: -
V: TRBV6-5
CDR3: CASSSLDGNTEAFF
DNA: TGTGCCAGCAGTTCCTTGGACGGGAACACTGAAGCTTTCTTT

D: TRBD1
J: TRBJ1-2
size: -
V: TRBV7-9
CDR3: CASSLSGGAYGYTF
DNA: TGTGCCAGCAGCTTATCAGGGGGCGCTTATGGCTACACCTTC

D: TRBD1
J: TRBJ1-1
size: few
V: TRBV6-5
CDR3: CASRGDSLTEAFF
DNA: TGTGCCAGCAGGGGGGACAGCCTCACTGAAGCTTTCTTT

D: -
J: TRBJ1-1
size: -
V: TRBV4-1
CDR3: CASSQDPIRGNTEAFF
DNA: TGCGCCAGCAGCCAAGATCCCATACGGGGGAACACTGAAGCTTTCTTT

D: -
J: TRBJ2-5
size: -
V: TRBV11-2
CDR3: CASSVIRLGEETQYF
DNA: TGTGCCAGCAGTGTAATACGTCTGGGTGAGGAGACCCAGTACTTC

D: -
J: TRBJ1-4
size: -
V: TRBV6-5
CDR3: CASSYSTAATNEKLFF
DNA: TGTGCCAGCAGTTACTCGACGGCAGCAACTAATGAAAAACTGTTTTTT

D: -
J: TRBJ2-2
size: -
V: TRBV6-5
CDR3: CASARNTGELFF
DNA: TGTGCCAGCGCCAGGAACACCGGGGAGCTGTTTTTT

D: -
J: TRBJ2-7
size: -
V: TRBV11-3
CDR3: CASSRDNMGEQYF
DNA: TGTGCCAGCAGCCGAGACAATATGGGTGAGCAGTACTTC

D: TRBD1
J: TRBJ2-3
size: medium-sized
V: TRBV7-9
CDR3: CASSLRSGQGFTDTQYF
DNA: TGTGCCAGCAGCTTACGATCAGGACAGGGATTCACAGATACGCAGTATTTT

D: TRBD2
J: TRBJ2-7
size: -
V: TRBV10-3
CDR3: CAISGLAGGTHYEQYF
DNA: TGTGCCATCAGTGGGCTAGCGGGGGGTACTCACTACGAGCAGTACTTC

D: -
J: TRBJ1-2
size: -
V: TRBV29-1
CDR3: CSVDRTAYGYTF
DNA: TGCAGCGTTGACAGGACTGCTTATGGCTACACCTTC

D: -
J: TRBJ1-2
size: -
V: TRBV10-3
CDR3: CAISKEAYGYTF
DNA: TGTGCCATCTCCAAAGAGGCCTATGGCTACACCTTC

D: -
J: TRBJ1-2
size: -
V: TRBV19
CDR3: CASSRTGPNYGYTF
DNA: TGTGCCAGTAGTAGGACCGGGCCCAACTATGGCTACACCTTC

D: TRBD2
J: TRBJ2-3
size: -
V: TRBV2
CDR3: CASSEGAGDTDTQYF
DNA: TGTGCCAGCAGTGAAGGAGCGGGGGACACAGATACGCAGTATTTT

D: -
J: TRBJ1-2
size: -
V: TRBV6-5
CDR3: CASSTGGSHGYTF
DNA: TGTGCCAGCAGTACTGGGGGGAGCCATGGCTACACCTTC

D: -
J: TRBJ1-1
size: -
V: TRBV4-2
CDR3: CATGGIAMNTEAFF
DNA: TGTGCCACGGGCGGGATAGCTATGAACACTGAAGCTTTCTTT